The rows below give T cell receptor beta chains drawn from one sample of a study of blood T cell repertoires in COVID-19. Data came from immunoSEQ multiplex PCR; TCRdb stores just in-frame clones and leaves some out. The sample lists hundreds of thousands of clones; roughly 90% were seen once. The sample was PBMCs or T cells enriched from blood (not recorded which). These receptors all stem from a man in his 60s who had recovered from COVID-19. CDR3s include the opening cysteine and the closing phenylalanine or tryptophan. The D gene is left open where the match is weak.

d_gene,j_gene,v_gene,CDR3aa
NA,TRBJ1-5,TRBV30,CAWSGPAGQPQHF
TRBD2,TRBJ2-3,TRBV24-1,CATRSEAGAEDTQYF
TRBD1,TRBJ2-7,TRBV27,CASSLTGTGYEQYF
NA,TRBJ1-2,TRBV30,CAWSVGGGYTF
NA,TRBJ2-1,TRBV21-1,CASSKVPTSGNPHEQFF
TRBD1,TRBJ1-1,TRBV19,CATTDRATDTEAFF
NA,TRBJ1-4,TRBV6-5,CASSYVSNEKLFF
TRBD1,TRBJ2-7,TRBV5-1,CASSRGQPVEQYF
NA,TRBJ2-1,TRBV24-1,CATSDLSRQEQFF
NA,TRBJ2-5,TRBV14,CASSQRREETQYF
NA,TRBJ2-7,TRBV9,CASSVAGVGEQYF
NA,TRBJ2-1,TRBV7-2,CASSLEAGRTFF
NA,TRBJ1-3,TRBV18,CASSPLRGTPTSGNTIYF
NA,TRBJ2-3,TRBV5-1,CASSPDRDTQYF
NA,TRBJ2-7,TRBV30,CAWSLPGPNFYEQYF
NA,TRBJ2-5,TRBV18,CASSSIQETQYF
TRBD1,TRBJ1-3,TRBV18,CASSPGTARPGSIYF
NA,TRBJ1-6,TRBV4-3,CASSQGPQNSPLHF